This T cell receptor beta chain was found in a study of T cells in Graves' hyperthyroidism and ophthalmopathy. RNA transcripts yielded amplified TCR beta CDR3 regions. Researchers ran a first-round RT-PCR on the TCR CDR3 using the HTBI primer set. Via MiXCR, TCRdb re-called the multiplex PCR reads, giving one row per CDR3 protein. Of hundreds of thousands of distinct CDR3 sequences in the sample, about 38% are singletons; the top ten hold 7% to 10%. Study conclusions and caveats: Most thyroid clonotypes expanded above 0.001 were also detected in blood.

The CDR3 runs 13 residues. Trimming removed 4 bases from V and 6 bases from J, with 11 bases in between. The germline gives CDR1 KGHDR, CDR2 SFDVKD. No progression to ophthalmopathy during 18 months of follow-up defined stable disease. Exclusions: uncontrolled infection, other autoimmune disease, pregnancy, lactation. For the diagnoses, clinical symptoms, serum thyroxine and TRAb, thyroid ultrasound and orbital computed tomography were used. This clonotype was found many times. Its antigen remains unidentified. This receptor was identified in a man between 18 and 29 years old with Graves' hyperthyroidism. The V and J genes are TRBV24-1 and TRBJ1-1, with D maybe TRBD1 (5 bases). Sample: blood. Here the CDR3 reads CATSDGGAAEAFF. CDR3 coding DNA: TGTGCCACCAGTGACGGCGGGGCAGCTGAAGCTTTCTTT.